The 25 T cell receptor beta chains in this list originate from one sample, sequenced in a study of CD4 and CD8 cells across lung adenocarcinoma regions. TCRdb fed the PCR reads into MiXCR, producing one record per CDR3 protein. Here the sample spans about 27,000 distinct CDR3 sequences, more than 45% being singletons. The sample was CD8+ T cells from the center of a lung tumor. The receptor source for this set is a male donor with lung adenocarcinoma. The CD4 and CD8 labels of this study may be unreliable.

With regard to this clonotype: A much bigger clone sits one base away, suggesting this may be a read error. The genes are TRBV25-1 and TRBJ2-1; unclear D gene. Matching the DNA end better, TRBJ2-7 makes the J call doubtful. Germline lookup yields CDR1 MGHDK and CDR2 SYGVNS. There are 13 residues in the CDR3. The chain's CDR3 is CASTRTPYNEQYF. CDR3 bases: TGTGCCAGCACTCGTACCCCCTACAATGAGCAGTACTTC.

On this clonotype itself: Germline is not matched at one junction end, which may reflect a read error. V usage is TRBV10-1 and J usage is TRBJ2-4, with 11 positions matching TRBD2. Germline loops: CDR1 WNHNN, CDR2 SYGVQD (reference sequence). The CDR3 sequence is 18 residues long. CDR3 DNA sequence: TGCGCCAGCAGTACGACTAGCGGGGAACAGTGTAGCAAAAATATTCAGTACTTC. It codes for CASSTTSGEQCSKNIQYF.

This clonotype came up a few times. The genes are TRBV7-3 and TRBJ2-1; 8 positions agree with TRBD2. J gave up 9 bases and V 2 bases, and 9 bases lay outside the gene matches. The V gene's germline CDR1 is SGHTA and CDR2 FQGTGA. CDR3 length: 15 amino acids. This chain's CDR3 is CASSLGTSVFTEQFF. As DNA, the CDR3 is TGTGCCAGCAGCTTAGGGACTAGTGTTTTTACTGAGCAGTTCTTC.

To note about this clonotype: Germline and junction disagree at one end, which may indicate a read error. V and J are TRBV6-1 and TRBJ2-4; tentatively, D is TRBD1 (6 bases). Germline CDR1 MNHNS, CDR2 SASEGT. This CDR3 is built from 16 residues. Written as DNA, the CDR3 is TGTGCCAGCAGTGAAGCGGGGCTGGGGGCTAAGAATATGCAGTATTTC. This gives the protein CASSEAGLGAKNMQYF.

This chain links TRBV27 with TRBJ2-3; D is unclear. V lost 4 bases and J 12 bases, leaving 11 bases between the germline ends. The germline CDR1 and CDR2 sequences are MNHEY and SMNVEV (reference sequence). The CDR3 is 11 amino acids. For the CDR3, the DNA is TGTGCCAGCAGTTCCCCAGAGACCCAGTATTTT. Amino acid sequence: CASSSPETQYF.

The genes are TRBV28 and TRBJ2-6; unclear D gene. V was cut by 6 bases and J by 12 bases, with 15 bases left in between. CDR3 length equals 13 residues. Per the germline V gene, CDR1 is MDHEN and CDR2 is SYDVKM. The CDR3 DNA follows: TGTGCCAGCAGCTTGACGTCGCCCCCCGTCCTGACTTTC. Translating it yields CASSLTSPPVLTF.

The table lists this clonotype with many counts. The chain couples TRBV7-7 to TRBJ2-7, with 11 positions matching TRBD2. In germline, CDR1 is SSHAT, CDR2 FNYEAQ (reference sequence). The CDR3 is made up of 18 amino acids. The V and J ends lost 11 bases and 0 bases, in that order; junction bases with no gene match: 18. The CDR3: CAPRLAGINYRTSYEQYF. CDR3 sequence (DNA): TGTGCCCCAAGACTAGCGGGAATCAACTACAGAACCTCCTACGAGCAGTACTTC. Full variable domain (remainder filled in from reference TRBV7-7 and TRBJ2-7): GAGVSQSPRYKVTKRGQDVTLRCDPISSHATLYWYQQALGQGPEFLTYFNYEAQPDKSGLPSDRFSAERPEGSISTLTIQRTEQRDSAMYRCAPRLAGINYRTSYEQYFGPGTRLTVT.

To note about this clonotype: The junction departs from the called germline gene at one end, perhaps through a read error. V gene TRBV6-1 combines with J gene TRBJ2-3, with 10 nucleotides matching TRBD1. This CDR3 has 16 amino acids. Germline V gene lookup returns CDR1 MNHNS and CDR2 SASEGT. CDR3 nucleotides: TGTGCCAGCAGCGACGCGGGGACAGGGGTTAAGAATACGCAGTATTTC. This encodes CASSDAGTGVKNTQYF.

This clonotype has just a few counts. A junction boundary mismatches the germline segment, possibly from a read error. V usage is TRBV6-1 and J usage is TRBJ1-3; tentative D call: TRBD1 (5 bases). CDR3 length: 16 amino acids. In germline, CDR1 is MNHNS, CDR2 SASEGT. The chain's CDR3 is CVSRRTRSVDGNTIYF. CDR3 in DNA: TGTGTCAGCAGACGGACACGGTCAGTTGATGGAAACACCATATATTTT.

The table lists this clonotype with many counts. The chain recombines TRBV6-5 with TRBJ1-4; D gene unclear. In germline, CDR1 is MNHEY, CDR2 SVGAGI. This CDR3 has 15 residues. Between the trimmed V and J ends, which lost 2 bases and 8 bases, there was a span of 15 bases. Here the CDR3 reads CASSYGGSTREKLFF. CDR3 in DNA: TGTGCCAGCAGTTACGGCGGCTCCACTCGCGAAAAACTGTTTTTT.

About this clonotype: At one boundary the junction diverges from the germline segment, which might be a read error. CDR3 sequence: CASSYLVAADTQYF. CDR3 DNA: TGTGCCAGCAGTTACTTGGTTGCCGCAGATACGCAGTATTTC. The chain employs TRBV6-2 or TRBV6-3 and TRBJ2-3, with D unresolved. The CDR3 runs 14 residues. Germline loops: CDR1 MNHEY, CDR2 SVGEGT.

CDR3 DNA sequence: TGTGCCAGCAGGGACCGAAAGGCCACAGATATTCAGTACTTC. Translating it yields CASRDRKATDIQYF. The chain uses TRBV6-1 and TRBJ2-3; D not certain. The J call may not be correct, given that the DNA end is closer to TRBJ2-4. In germline, CDR1 is MNHNS, CDR2 SASEGT. The CDR3 runs to 14 residues.

The chain is built from TRBV6-1 and TRBJ2-1; possible D gene TRBD1, 6 bases. The assigned J gene may be wrong: the sequence end matches TRBJ2-7 better. This CDR3 is 16 amino acids long. Germline V gene data show CDR1 as MNHNS and CDR2 as SASEGT. The CDR3 reads CASSETWAGGTNEQYF. The CDR3 DNA reads TGTGCCAGCAGTGAAACGTGGGCTGGGGGCACCAATGAGCAGTACTTC.

Comments on this clonotype: The junction departs from germline at one end; a sequencing error may be responsible. The genes are TRBV6-1 and TRBJ2-3; TRBD2 might be the D (7 bases). The CDR3 is 17 amino acids. Per germline, CDR1 MNHNS and CDR2 SASEGT. This CDR3 reads CASSERWGGGGLDTQYF. The CDR3 DNA is TGTGCCAGCAGTGAACGTTGGGGGGGCGGTGGCCTAGATACCCAGTATTTT.

A remark on this clonotype: Its ends do not fully match the called genes, so a read error is possible. The chain carries TRBV6-1 and TRBJ2-4; D might be TRBD2 (6 bases). The CDR3 is 16 amino acids. Germline values: CDR1 MNHNS, CDR2 SASEGT. CDR3 protein: CASSASGVGAKNTQYF. CDR3 in DNA: TGTGCCAGCAGCGCATCGGGGGTGGGAGCCAAAAATACTCAGTATTTC.

The rearrangement uses TRBV6-1 and TRBJ2-3, with 10 bases matching TRBD1. The end of the DNA aligns better with TRBJ2-7, so the J call may be wrong. This CDR3 is built from 16 residues. Germline CDR1 and CDR2: MNHNS and SASEGT. CDR3 sequence reads: CASAEAGTGVRETQYF. CDR3 DNA sequence: TGTGCCAGCGCTGAAGCCGGGACAGGGGTCCGAGAGACGCAGTACTTC.

The rearrangement joins TRBV19 to TRBJ2-1; D possibly corresponds to TRBD2 (6 bases). The end of the DNA is better explained by TRBJ2-5, so the J call may be wrong. Germline loops: CDR1 LNHDA, CDR2 SQIVND (reference sequence). The CDR3 loop spans 13 amino acids. CDR3 in amino acids: CATNGGFWETQYF. DNA of the CDR3: TGTGCCACCAATGGAGGGTTTTGGGAGACCCAGTACTTC.

This clonotype was picked up one time. Mismatch with germline at one junction end may stem from a read error. The rearrangement joins TRBV10-1 to TRBJ2-5; D possibly corresponds to TRBD1 (6 bases). Germline CDR1 reads WNHNN; CDR2 reads SYGVQD (reference sequence). This CDR3 spans 14 amino acids. For the CDR3, the DNA is TGCGCGGGGCGTGGGGGCCATGCCCAAGATACCCAGTACTTC. It codes for CAGRGGHAQDTQYF.

This clonotype is medium-sized (0.01 to 0.1%) in the sample. This sequence joins TRBV27 and TRBJ2-3, with D perhaps matching TRBD1 (6 bases). CDR3 length: 16 amino acids. Deletions cut 2 bases from V and 6 bases from J, with 18 bases between. Germline values: CDR1 MNHEY, CDR2 SMNVEV (reference sequence). CDR3 DNA: TGTGCCAGCAGTTTAGTGAGGGGAAGGGGGACGGATACGCAGTATTTT. It codes for CASSLVRGRGTDTQYF.

The gene calls are TRBV6-1 and TRBJ2-4; D is perhaps TRBD1 or TRBD2 (5 bases each). The CDR3 is 15 amino acids. Trimming shortened V by 6 bases and J by 13 bases, and 25 bases separated the two germline ends. Germline values: CDR1 MNHNS, CDR2 SASEGT. The CDR3 protein is CASSPGQSARNTQYF. The CDR3 DNA sequence: TGTGCCAGCAGCCCGGGGCAGAGCGCCAGAAACACGCAGTACTTC.

The chain has TRBV10-3 and TRBJ2-3; no clear D. The DNA end is more similar to TRBJ2-7, so the J call may be wrong. The CDR3 sequence is 14 residues long. Germline CDR1 and CDR2: ENHRY and SYGVKD. This chain's CDR3 is CAISEVRAQDTQYF. The CDR3 coding sequence is TGTGCCATCAGTGAGGTTCGAGCGCAAGATACGCAGTACTTC.

This clonotype was found once. The chain carries TRBV27 and TRBJ2-1; 8 bases align to TRBD1. TRBJ2-4 explains the end of the DNA better; the J call may be wrong. The germline CDR1 and CDR2 sequences are MNHEY and SMNVEV (reference sequence). The CDR3 is 15 amino acids. The CDR3 nucleotides read TGTGGCAGGGGGCCGGGGGCCCTCGGCCAAGACACTCAGTACTTC. Translated, it gives CGRGPGALGQDTQYF.

Note on this clonotype: Relative to the germline gene, one junction end is altered; a read error may explain this. The chain combines TRBV10-2 with TRBJ2-5, with a possible D match to TRBD1 (6 bases). Per germline, CDR1 WSHSY and CDR2 SAAADI. The CDR3 totals 14 residues. The CDR3 loop reads CAGSVGRDKDIQYF. Here the CDR3 DNA reads TGCGCCGGCAGCGTGGGCCGGGACAAAGACATCCAGTACTTC.

This clonotype occurred many times. The gene calls are TRBV28 and TRBJ2-2; D is undetermined. CDR1 MDHEN and CDR2 SYDVKM come from the germline V gene. The CDR3 totals 12 residues. The V gene lost 3 bases and the J gene lost 2 bases, with 1 base spanning the gap. CDR3: CASSFNTGELFF. CDR3 nucleotides: TGTGCCAGCAGTTTCAACACCGGGGAGCTGTTTTTT.

Of note for this clonotype: An end of the junction does not agree with germline; a read error may underlie this. V usage is TRBV10-2 and J usage is TRBJ2-3; D is perhaps TRBD1 or TRBD2 (5 bases each). Near its end, the DNA agrees better with TRBJ2-7, so the J call may be wrong. This CDR3 region has 14 residues. In germline, CDR1 is WSHSY, CDR2 SAAADI. The CDR3 region has the DNA TGCGGCAGCTCGGGGCTGGGACCCAGGAGTACGCAGTACTTC. Amino acids: CGSSGLGPRSTQYF.